Reported below is one TCR beta chain. The target antigen is unknown. This specimen belongs to a study of cytomegalovirus exposure and HLA in healthy donors. Study in general: Early release data held tens of millions of unique TCRs from HLA-typed donors.

PCR was performed using 60 Vbeta and 13 Jbeta primers. Assay: immunoSEQ multiplex PCR; the TCRdb copy retains only in-frame clones and omits some. The sample carries 150,000 to 200,000 clones, roughly 76% recorded once. Findings of the study overall: Later analysis identified a missense DCLRE1C variant that was linked to TCR beta V- and J-gene trimming.

J was trimmed by 4 bases and V by 7 bases; bases with no gene match: 0. The CDR3 runs 13 residues. Per the germline V gene, CDR1 is SNHLY and CDR2 is FYNNEI. The TCR sequence derives from a male donor in good health and CMV-seronegative. The chain joins TRBV2 to TRBJ2-2, with TRBD2 matching over 10 bases. Sequenced input: PBMCs. The CDR3 region is CASKRGGTGELFF. For the CDR3, the DNA is TGTGCCAGCAAGCGGGGGGGCACCGGGGAGCTGTTTTTT. The entire variable domain, with the rest obtained from reference TRBV2 and TRBJ2-2, is as follows: EPEVTQTPSHQVTQMGQEVILRCVPISNHLYFYWYRQILGQKVEFLVSFYNNEISEKSEIFDDQFSVERPDGSNFTLKIRSTKLEDSAMYFCASKRGGTGELFFGEGSRLTVL.